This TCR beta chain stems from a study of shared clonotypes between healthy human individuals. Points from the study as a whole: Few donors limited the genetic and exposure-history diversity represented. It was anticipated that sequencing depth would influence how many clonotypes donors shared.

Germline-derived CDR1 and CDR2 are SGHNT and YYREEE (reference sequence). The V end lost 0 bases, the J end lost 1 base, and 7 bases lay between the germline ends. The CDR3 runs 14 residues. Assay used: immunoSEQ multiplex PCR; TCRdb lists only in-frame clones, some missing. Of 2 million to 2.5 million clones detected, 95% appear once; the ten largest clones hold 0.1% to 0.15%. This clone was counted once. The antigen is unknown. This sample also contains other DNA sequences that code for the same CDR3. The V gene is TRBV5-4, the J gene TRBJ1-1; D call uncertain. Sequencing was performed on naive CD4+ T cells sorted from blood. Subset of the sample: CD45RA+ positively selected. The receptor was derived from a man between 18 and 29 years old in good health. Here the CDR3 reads CASSLAGGNTEAFF. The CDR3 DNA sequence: TGTGCCAGCAGCTTGGCCGGAGGGAACACTGAAGCTTTCTTT. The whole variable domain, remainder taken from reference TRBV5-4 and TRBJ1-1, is ETGVTQSPTHLIKTRGQQVTLRCSSQSGHNTVSWYQQALGQGPQFIFQYYREEENGRGNFPPRFSGLQFPNYSSELNVNALELDDSALYLCASSLAGGNTEAFFGQGTRLTVV.